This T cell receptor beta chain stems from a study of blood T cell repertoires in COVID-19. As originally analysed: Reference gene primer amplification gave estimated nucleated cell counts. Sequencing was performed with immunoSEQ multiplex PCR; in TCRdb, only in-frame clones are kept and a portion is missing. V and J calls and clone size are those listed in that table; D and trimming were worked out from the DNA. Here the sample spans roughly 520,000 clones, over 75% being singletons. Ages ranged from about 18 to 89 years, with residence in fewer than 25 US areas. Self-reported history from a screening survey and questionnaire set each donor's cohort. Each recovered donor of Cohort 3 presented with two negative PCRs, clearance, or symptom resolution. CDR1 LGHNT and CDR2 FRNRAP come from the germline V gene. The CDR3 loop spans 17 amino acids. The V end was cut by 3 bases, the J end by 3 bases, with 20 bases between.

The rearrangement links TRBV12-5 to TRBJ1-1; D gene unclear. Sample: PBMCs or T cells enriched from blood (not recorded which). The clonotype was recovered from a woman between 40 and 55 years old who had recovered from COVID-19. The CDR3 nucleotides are TGTGCTAGTGGTTTACCAACGTCGACAACTCTGGACACTGAAGCTTTCTTT. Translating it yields CASGLPTSTTLDTEAFF.